This T cell receptor beta chain derives from a study of shared clonotypes between healthy human individuals. Germline loops: CDR1 MNHNY, CDR2 SVGAGI (reference sequence). CDR3 size: 16 residues. Trimming cost V 1 base and J 4 bases, with 14 bases left between them. Assay used: immunoSEQ multiplex PCR; TCRdb lists only in-frame clones, some missing. The profile shows roughly 2.4 million clones, approximately 95% of them singletons. General observations from the study: The study found 4.5% to 5% of naive CD4 clonotypes shared across a handful of donors. As a rule, naive subsets had a larger estimated richness than memory subsets.

As regards this clone: As yet, its antigen is unknown.

Input material: naive CD4+ T cells sorted from blood. Subset specified: CD45RA+ positively selected. This TCR came from a man between 18 and 29 years old in good health. The V and J genes are TRBV6-6 and TRBJ1-3, with TRBD1 as a possible D gene (5 bases). The CDR3 reads CASSYFGDGEGNTIYF. In nucleotides, the CDR3 is TGTGCCAGCAGTTACTTCGGGGACGGAGAGGGAAACACCATATATTTT.